This entry concerns a single T cell receptor (beta chain). This specimen comes from a study of OX40 agonist ivuxolimab in advanced cancers. V gave up 5 bases and J gave up 0 bases, with 8 bases separating them. This CDR3 has 13 amino acids. Germline CDR1 and CDR2: SGHRS and YFSETQ. Measured with immunoSEQ multiplex PCR; TCRdb has only the in-frame clones, and not every one. The table includes approximately 58,000 clones, roughly 81% detected once. The TCR sequence derives from an adult with an advanced solid tumor such as melanoma, head and neck, liver or kidney cancer. Sample: CD4+ or CD8+ T cells sorted from blood, taken in a trial of the OX40 agonist ivuxolimab. The chain has TRBV5-1 and TRBJ2-5; D is uncertain. The DNA for the CDR3 is TGCGCCAGCAGTCCCGGAAACCAAGAGACCCAGTACTTC. Protein: CASSPGNQETQYF.